Given below is one TCR beta chain in context. This clone has only one observation. Its antigen specificity is not known. The input lacks base qualities; no much larger clone sits a single base away. The sample's time point, from its label and the paper: about 28 days (+/-7) after the second vaccine dose. Because spike-specific TCR depth and breadth did not differ between the two schedules, AZD1222 recipients who got a second dose at roughly 4 weeks were pooled with those who got a second dose at roughly 12 weeks. Vaccinee samples came from UK trials COV001 and COV002, including a single-blind randomized controlled phase 2/3 trial of AZD1222 (ChAdOx1 nCoV-19) in healthy adults. For TCRbeta chain sequencing, PBMC samples were collected from trial participants at day 0 and at day 28 after the second dose. The data were taken from a study of T cell responses to AZD1222 COVID-19 vaccine (dated by TCRdb to about 2021). Regarding the study in general: TCR sequencing covered more than 230 trial participants: some 210 given two doses of AZD1222 and about 26 given two doses of MenACWY control vaccine. Trial participants were enrolled by age into 18-55, 56-69 and 70-plus year subgroups, with roughly 150, 30 and 60 TCR-sequenced participants respectively.

Taken from the germline V gene (reference sequence), the CDR1 and CDR2 loops are LGHDT and YNNKEL. The CDR3 measures 12 amino acids from cysteine to phenylalanine. The read is trimmed to its CDR3 DNA, 36 bases read in frame from base 1. Trimming at the junction amounts to 5 bases on V and 7 bases on J, and the germline ends lie 11 bases apart. The CDR3 regions of human TCRbeta chains were analyzed by immunosequencing. The original methods were these. TCRs in the repertoires were matched against a reference library of SARS-CoV-2-specific TCRs that had been generated with the MIRA antigen-specificity platform. Breadth was defined as the fraction of unique TCRs that were SARS-CoV-2-associated, and depth was defined as the fraction of total T cells that were SARS-CoV-2-associated. Using the MIRA data, each spike-specific TCR was assigned both to the spike region to which the TCR was reactive and to a CD4 or CD8 class. Log10-transformed breadth and depth values were compared by one-way ANOVA with Sidak's multiple comparisons tests. The clones in this table, taken by TCRdb from immuneACCESS, are in-frame only. Not every clone is retained; where verified, under half of the shortfall comes from an unresolved V gene, and the cause of the rest is unknown. V and J calls plus clone size are reproduced from that table; the DNA served to infer D and trimming. A total of 90,000 to 150,000 clones appear in this sample, around 89% of them only once. The ten largest clonotypes hold around 7.1% of the sample.

General study outcomes and caveats: Conclusions about previously exposed vaccinees are limited, since just a handful of AZD1222 recipients were seropositive for SARS-CoV-2 at baseline. Because no day 14 peak-response samples were available, repertoires were characterized only after the peak T cell response. Participants were mostly white British, with more females than males. The authors suggested clonal diversity may have been underestimated. Spike-specific TCR breadth and depth rose significantly after two AZD1222 doses compared with day 0 and with MenACWY recipients. Reportedly, close to half of the unique spike-specific TCRs recognized epitopes lying outside the regions that are mutated in the B.1.351 and B.1.1.7 variants. In the small 56-69-year group, the increase in depth fell short of significance, most likely because of low power. CD4 TCRs associated with the vaccine covered the entire spike protein, and the dominant responses were in regions 160-218 and 743-854.

The sample here was peripheral blood, taken 28 days after the second AZD1222 dose. The chain is made from TRBV3-1 (or the pseudogene TRBV3-2) and TRBJ1-2; a tentative D match to TRBD1 spans 5 bases. The receptor's source is an adult who received the AZD1222 COVID-19 vaccine. The base sequence is TGTGCCAGCAGCTCACAGGTCTCTGGCTACACCTTC. It specifies CASSSQVSGYTF.